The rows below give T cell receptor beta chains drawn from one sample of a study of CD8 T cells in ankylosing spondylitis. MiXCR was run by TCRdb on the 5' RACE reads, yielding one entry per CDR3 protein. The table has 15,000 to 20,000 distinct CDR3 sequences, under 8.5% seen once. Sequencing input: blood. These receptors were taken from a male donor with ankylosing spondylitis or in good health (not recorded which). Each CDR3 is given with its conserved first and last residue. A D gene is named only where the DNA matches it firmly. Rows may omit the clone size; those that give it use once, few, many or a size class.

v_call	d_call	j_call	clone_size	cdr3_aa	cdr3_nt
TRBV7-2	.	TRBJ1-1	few	CASSLAPAQNTEAFF	TGTGCCAGCAGCTTAGCACCCGCTCAGAACACTGAAGCTTTCTTT
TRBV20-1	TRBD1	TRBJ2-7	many	CSARKGGQGASLREQYF	TGCAGTGCTAGAAAGGGCGGACAGGGGGCTTCCCTACGAGAACAGTACTTC
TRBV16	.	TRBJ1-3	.	CASSQSPHSSSGNTIYF	TGTGCCAGCAGCCAATCGCCCCACAGTTCGTCTGGAAACACCATATATTTT
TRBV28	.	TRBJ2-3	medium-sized	CASSLSATRDHTVLTDTQYF	TGTGCCAGCAGTTTATCGGCCACCCGGGACCATACCGTTCTCACAGATACGCAGTATTTT
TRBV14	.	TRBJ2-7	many	CASSRVSYEQYF	TGTGCCAGCAGCCGCGTTTCCTACGAGCAGTACTTC
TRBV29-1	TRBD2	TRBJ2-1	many	CSVDGAGVRGEQFF	TGCAGCGTTGATGGAGCGGGAGTGAGGGGTGAGCAGTTCTTC
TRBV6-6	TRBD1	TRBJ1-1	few	CASRGARGRDTEAFF	TGTGCCAGCAGAGGAGCCAGGGGGCGCGACACTGAAGCTTTCTTT
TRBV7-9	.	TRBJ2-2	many	CASSIPSIGPGELFF	TGTGCCAGCAGCATACCCTCAATTGGCCCCGGGGAGCTGTTTTTT
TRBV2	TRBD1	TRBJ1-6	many	CASSRQGANSPLHF	TGTGCCAGCAGTCGACAGGGGGCGAATTCACCCCTCCACTTT
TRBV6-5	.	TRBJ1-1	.	CASSYSLGMLDTEAFF	TGTGCCAGCAGTTACTCGTTGGGGATGTTGGACACTGAAGCTTTCTTT
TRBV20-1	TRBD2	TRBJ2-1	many	CSASGLADSSVQFF	TGCAGTGCCTCGGGACTAGCGGACTCTAGTGTGCAGTTCTTC
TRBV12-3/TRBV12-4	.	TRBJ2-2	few	CASRPARGYTGELFF	TGTGCCAGCAGGCCAGCGAGGGGGTACACCGGGGAGCTGTTTTTT
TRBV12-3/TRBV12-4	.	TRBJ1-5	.	CASSLTYNQPQHF	TGTGCCAGCAGTTTAACCTACAATCAGCCCCAGCATTTT
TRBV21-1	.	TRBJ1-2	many	CASSKGGACYTF	TGTGCCAGCAGCAAAGGGGGCGCGTGCTACACCTTC
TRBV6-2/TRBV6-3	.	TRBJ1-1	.	CAALGGWSAEAFF	TGTGCCGCCCTGGGGGGTTGGAGCGCTGAAGCTTTCTTT
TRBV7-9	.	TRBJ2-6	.	CASVRGRASGANVLTF	TGTGCCAGCGTAAGAGGCAGGGCGAGTGGGGCCAACGTCCTGACTTTC
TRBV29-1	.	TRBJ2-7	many	CSVELTGSYEQYF	TGCAGCGTTGAACTTACAGGGTCCTACGAGCAGTACTTC
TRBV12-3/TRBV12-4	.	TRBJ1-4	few	CASSIQANEKLFF	TGTGCCAGCAGTATACAGGCAAATGAAAAACTGTTTTTT
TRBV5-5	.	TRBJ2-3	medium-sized	CASSLGMADTQYF	TGTGCCAGCAGCTTGGGGATGGCGGATACGCAGTATTTT
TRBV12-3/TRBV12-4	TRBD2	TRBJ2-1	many	CASNLPGLADNEQFF	TGTGCCAGCAACCTACCGGGACTAGCGGACAATGAGCAGTTCTTC
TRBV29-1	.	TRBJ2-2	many	CSVTDGPSPNTGELFF	TGCAGCGTTACGGACGGCCCTTCACCGAACACCGGGGAGCTGTTTTTT
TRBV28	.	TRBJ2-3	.	CASSLRTDTQYF	TGTGCCAGCAGTCTCCGCACAGATACGCAGTATTTT
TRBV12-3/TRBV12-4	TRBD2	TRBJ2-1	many	CASSFRSSGSNEQFF	TGTGCCAGCAGTTTTCGGTCTAGCGGGTCAAATGAGCAGTTCTTC
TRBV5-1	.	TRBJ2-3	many	CASSLLWLADTQYF	TGCGCCAGCAGCTTGTTGTGGTTGGCAGATACGCAGTATTTT
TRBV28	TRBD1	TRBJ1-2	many	CASTEDRAGYTF	TGTGCCAGCACAGAAGACAGGGCTGGCTACACCTTC
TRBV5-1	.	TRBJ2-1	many	CASSLSGTYNEQFF	TGCGCCAGCAGCTTGTCCGGGACCTACAATGAGCAGTTCTTC
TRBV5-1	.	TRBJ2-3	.	CASSPTNYGDTDTQYF	TGCGCCAGCAGCCCAACTAACTACGGGGACACAGATACGCAGTATTTT
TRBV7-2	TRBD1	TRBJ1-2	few	CASSPDSTGRNRGYTF	TGTGCCAGCAGCCCAGACTCGACAGGGAGGAATAGGGGCTACACCTTC
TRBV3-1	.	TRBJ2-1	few	CASSQGPGYSYNEQFF	TGTGCCAGCAGCCAAGGCCCAGGGTATTCCTACAATGAGCAGTTCTTC
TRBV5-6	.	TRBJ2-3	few	CASGGALTDTQYF	TGTGCCAGCGGGGGGGCCCTCACAGATACGCAGTATTTT
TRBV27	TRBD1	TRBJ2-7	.	CASSLRGQGRNEQYF	TGTGCCAGCAGTTTAAGGGGACAGGGTAGGAACGAGCAGTACTTC
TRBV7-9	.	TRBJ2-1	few	CASSNYRDQYNEQFF	TGTGCCAGCAGCAATTATAGGGACCAATACAATGAGCAGTTCTTC
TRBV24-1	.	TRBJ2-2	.	CATSDPLEKLRGELFF	TGTGCCACCAGTGATCCCCTCGAAAAGTTGCGCGGGGAGCTGTTTTTT
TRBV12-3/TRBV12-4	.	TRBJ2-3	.	CASRYSTGSTDTQYF	TGTGCCAGCAGGTACTCAACAGGGTCCACAGATACGCAGTATTTT
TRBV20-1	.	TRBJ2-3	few	CSARAPSTDTQYF	TGCAGTGCTAGAGCCCCCTCAACAGATACGCAGTATTTT
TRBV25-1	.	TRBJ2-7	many	CASHQTDSAKQYF	TGTGCCAGCCATCAGACGGACAGCGCAAAGCAGTACTTC
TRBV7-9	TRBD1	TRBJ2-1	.	CASSPSLGSWSGGDNEQFF	TGTGCCAGCAGCCCCTCCCTGGGATCCTGGTCAGGGGGTGACAATGAGCAGTTCTTC
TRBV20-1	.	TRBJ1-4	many	CSAPLGVGEKLFF	TGCAGTGCTCCCCTAGGGGTAGGCGAAAAACTGTTTTTT
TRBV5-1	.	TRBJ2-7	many	CASSFTDLGEQYF	TGCGCCAGCAGCTTCACCGACCTGGGGGAGCAGTACTTC
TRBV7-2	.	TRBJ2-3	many	CASSPRQFSTDTQYF	TGTGCCAGCAGCCCACGACAGTTTAGCACAGATACGCAGTATTTT
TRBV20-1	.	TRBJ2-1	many	CSASGGYNEQFF	TGCAGTGCTAGTGGAGGGTACAATGAGCAGTTCTTC
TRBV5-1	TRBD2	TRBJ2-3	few	CASSLEGTRSLDTQYF	TGCGCCAGCAGCTTGGAAGGGACTAGAAGTCTAGATACGCAGTATTTT
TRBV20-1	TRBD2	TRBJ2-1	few	CSARPQGASGGRYNEQFF	TGCAGTGCTAGGCCCCAGGGCGCTAGCGGGGGTCGCTACAATGAGCAGTTCTTC
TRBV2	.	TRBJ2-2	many	CASSRKDWNTGELFF	TGTGCCAGCAGTAGAAAGGACTGGAACACCGGGGAGCTGTTTTTT
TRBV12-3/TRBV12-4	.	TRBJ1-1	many	CASSLRVAGPRSTEAFF	TGTGCCAGCAGTTTAAGGGTGGCGGGACCCCGTAGCACTGAAGCTTTCTTT
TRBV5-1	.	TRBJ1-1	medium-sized	CASSLGGNTEAFF	TGTGCCAGCAGCCTAGGAGGGAACACTGAAGCTTTCTTT